These 29 T cell receptor beta chains share one sample of origin, sequenced in a study of blood T cell repertoires in COVID-19. TCRdb's table, derived via immunoSEQ multiplex PCR, lists solely in-frame clones and lacks some. This sample has 140,000 to 150,000 clones, with 84% found just once. The material sequenced was peripheral blood. Receptor source: a man younger than 45 with COVID-19, enrolled during active disease.

The chain uses TRBV28 and TRBJ1-2, with D hard to call. The V gene's germline CDR1 is MDHEN and CDR2 SYDVKM. V was pared by 10 bases and J by 4 bases, with 16 bases between. The CDR3 totals 13 residues. The CDR3 loop reads CATRTGGGYGYTF. The DNA of the CDR3 is TGTGCCACCCGAACCGGTGGCGGCTATGGCTACACCTTC.

This clone has only one observation. The gene calls are TRBV5-5 and TRBJ1-4; D gene uncertain. Germline lookup yields CDR1 SGHKS and CDR2 YYEKEE (reference sequence). The CDR3 has 14 amino acids. The germline V and J ends were trimmed by 3 bases and 8 bases, with 14 bases remaining between them. The CDR3 loop reads CASSYQGVREKLFF. CDR3 in DNA: TGTGCCAGCAGCTACCAAGGCGTGAGGGAAAAACTGTTTTTT. The full variable domain, completed using reference TRBV5-5 and TRBJ1-4, is DAGVTQSPTHLIKTRGQQVTLRCSPISGHKSVSWYQQVLGQGPQFIFQYYEKEERGRGNFPDRFSARQFPNYSSELNVNALLLGDSALYLCASSYQGVREKLFFGSGTQLSVL.

V usage is TRBV6-5 and J usage is TRBJ1-2; D may be TRBD1 (5 bases). The germline V gene has CDR1 MNHEY and CDR2 SVGAGI. The CDR3 length is 15 residues. Trimming removed 0 bases at V and 7 bases at J, with 15 bases between. CDR3 amino acids: CASSYSGQGVCGYTF. In DNA, the CDR3 is TGTGCCAGCAGTTACTCGGGCCAGGGTGTATGTGGCTACACCTTC.

The chain has TRBV11-2 and TRBJ2-3, with D uncertain. The CDR3 length is 15 residues. From germline, CDR1 is SGHAT and CDR2 FQNNGV. Trimming left V 5 bases short and J 5 bases short, with 17 bases between. CDR3: CASSPNPRLKDTQYF. The CDR3 DNA reads TGTGCCAGCAGCCCGAATCCGAGATTGAAAGATACGCAGTATTTT.

The chain has TRBV28 and TRBJ1-1, with D perhaps TRBD1 (6 bases). The CDR3 is 14 residues long. V was cut by 6 bases and J by 0 bases, with 11 bases left in between. CDR1 MDHEN and CDR2 SYDVKM come from the germline V gene. The CDR3 DNA is TGTGCCAGCAGGATACAGGGCATGAACACTGAAGCTTTCTTT. Translated, it gives CASRIQGMNTEAFF.

In nucleotides, the CDR3 is TGCAGCGCCTACTCGGCAGGGAACACAGATACGCAGTATTTT. Translated: CSAYSAGNTDTQYF. The chain couples TRBV29-1 to TRBJ2-3; possible D gene TRBD1, 5 bases. The germline CDR1 and CDR2 sequences are SQVTM and ANQGSEA. Trimming removed 7 bases at V and 2 bases at J, with 16 bases between. CDR3 length equals 14 residues.

This rearrangement joins TRBV7-8 to TRBJ2-5; 9 positions agree with TRBD1. Germline trimming cut 4 bases from V and 9 bases from J; bases unmatched to any gene: 21. CDR3 length: 18 amino acids. Germline values: CDR1 SGHVS, CDR2 FQNEAQ. CDR3 region: CASSWSPGQGTRSGAQYF. The CDR3 DNA reads as TGTGCCAGCAGCTGGAGCCCGGGACAGGGAACCCGATCAGGGGCCCAGTACTTC.

In its sample, this clone was seen once. This chain joins TRBV24-1 and TRBJ2-2, with D uncertain. Germline values: CDR1 KGHDR, CDR2 SFDVKD. Trimming took off 6 bases at V and 4 bases at J, with 5 bases between the two ends. The CDR3 length is 12 residues. CDR3 coding DNA: TGTGCCACCAGTCGTTCCACCGGGGAGCTGTTTTTT. Encoded protein: CATSRSTGELFF.

This chain connects TRBV2 to TRBJ1-1; 9 bases fit TRBD1. Germline lookup yields CDR1 SNHLY and CDR2 FYNNEI. The V gene end was trimmed by 5 bases and the J gene end by 6 bases; junction bases not matched to a gene: 10. The CDR3 extends over 15 amino acids. The DNA for the CDR3 is TGTGCCAGCAGTCGGGAACAGGGGGCAAACGCTGAAGCTTTCTTT. It is translated as CASSREQGANAEAFF.

The genes are TRBV4-1 and TRBJ1-1; 12 bases line up with TRBD1. The junction had 9 bases not matched to a gene; V was cut back by 3 bases and J by 4 bases. The germline gives CDR1 MGHRA, CDR2 YSYEKL. The CDR3 runs to 17 residues. CDR3: CASSHLGQGAAGTEAFF. The CDR3 DNA reads as TGCGCCAGCAGCCACTTGGGACAGGGGGCTGCTGGCACTGAAGCTTTCTTT.

The rearrangement links TRBV6-2 or TRBV6-3 to TRBJ2-3; TRBD2 matches at 7 bases. The CDR3 is 14 amino acids. Trimming removed 6 bases from V and 1 base from J; junction bases left unmatched: 4. Germline V gene lookup returns CDR1 MNHEY and CDR2 SVGEGT. Here the CDR3 DNA reads TGTGCCAGCAGCCGGACTAGGGGCACAGATACGCAGTATTTT. Its protein is CASSRTRGTDTQYF.

The gene calls are TRBV15 and TRBJ2-5, with D perhaps matching TRBD1 (6 bases). The germline V gene has CDR1 LNHNV and CDR2 YYDKDF (reference sequence). The CDR3 runs 15 residues. V was pared by 2 bases and J by 1 base, with 11 bases between. CDR3 in amino acids: CATSRLRTAQETQYF. In DNA, the CDR3 is TGTGCCACCAGCAGACTGAGGACAGCCCAAGAGACCCAGTACTTC.

V and J are TRBV3-1 (or the pseudogene TRBV3-2) and TRBJ2-7; maybe TRBD1 (5 bases). Germline CDR1 reads LGHDT; CDR2 reads YNNKEL (reference sequence). CDR3 length: 12 amino acids. Trimming removed 4 bases from V and 6 bases from J, with 10 bases in between. The CDR3 DNA sequence: TGTGCCAGCAGCCTTCTGGGGCTCGAGCAGTACTTC. It is translated as CASSLLGLEQYF.

Of note for this clone: This sample also contains other DNA sequences that code for the same CDR3. The chain links TRBV4-1 to TRBJ2-2, with D possibly being TRBD2 (6 bases). CDR1 and CDR2 (germline): MGHRA, YSYEKL. The CDR3 runs to 18 residues. V lost 0 bases and J lost 8, with 22 bases in between. The CDR3 nucleotides read TGCGCCAGCAGCCAAGATCGGGGGACCCAGGTCCTGGGGGGGGAGCTGTTTTTT. Translated: CASSQDRGTQVLGGELFF.

The J gene is TRBJ2-5, the V gene TRBV30; D is possibly TRBD1 (5 bases). The CDR3 runs to 12 residues. Between the trimmed V and J ends, which lost 0 bases and 5 bases, there was a span of 7 bases. CDR1 GTSNPN and CDR2 SVGIG come from the germline V gene (reference sequence). The CDR3 nucleotides are TGTGCCTGGAGTGTACAGGTCGAGACCCAGTACTTC. The encoded protein is CAWSVQVETQYF.

The rearrangement links TRBV5-5 to TRBJ1-1; D is unresolved. The CDR3 length is 11 residues. V was cut by 4 bases and J by 7 bases, with 8 bases left in between. CDR1 is SGHKS, CDR2 YYEKEE, per germline (reference sequence). CDR3 bases: TGTGCCAGCAGCCAAGCCATTGAAGCTTTCTTT. This sequence encodes CASSQAIEAFF.

The chain couples TRBV5-4 to TRBJ2-5; D is ambiguous. V was cut by 7 bases and J by 5 bases, with 15 bases left in between. Germline CDR1 reads SGHNT; CDR2 reads YYREEE (reference sequence). The CDR3 is 13 amino acids. CDR3 in amino acids: CASYPRWAETQYF. The DNA for the CDR3 is TGTGCCAGCTATCCCAGGTGGGCGGAGACCCAGTACTTC.

The CDR3: CASRSAEPNQPQHF. The CDR3 nucleotides read TGTGCCAGCAGAAGCGCGGAGCCGAATCAGCCCCAGCATTTT. The chain joins TRBV28 to TRBJ1-5; D unresolved. CDR3 length: 14 amino acids. Trimming took off 6 bases at V and 4 bases at J, with 13 bases between the two ends. Germline V gene sequence: CDR1 MDHEN, CDR2 SYDVKM.

The rearrangement uses TRBV9 and TRBJ2-3, with TRBD2 matching 8 bases. Germline-derived CDR1 and CDR2 are SGDLS and YYNGEE. V gave up 1 base and J gave up 3 bases; unmatched junction bases: 4. This CDR3 spans 15 amino acids. Here the CDR3 DNA reads TGTGCCAGCAGCGTAATGGGCGGGAGGACAGATACGCAGTATTTT. Translated: CASSVMGGRTDTQYF.

The chain carries TRBV28 and TRBJ1-1, with D perhaps matching TRBD1 (6 bases). This CDR3 spans 13 amino acids. Per the germline V gene, CDR1 is MDHEN and CDR2 is SYDVKM. The V end lost 3 bases, the J end lost 5 bases, and 10 bases lay between the germline ends. The CDR3 coding sequence is TGTGCCAGCAGTTTTCCGCAGGGGACTGAAGCTTTCTTT. It yields the protein CASSFPQGTEAFF.

The chain uses TRBV9 and TRBJ1-5; the D gene is possibly TRBD1 (6 bases). V shed 4 bases and J shed 1 base, with 9 bases lying between them. In germline, CDR1 is SGDLS, CDR2 YYNGEE. The CDR3 is made up of 14 amino acids. Here the CDR3 reads CASSFGQSNQPQHF. The CDR3 coding sequence is TGTGCCAGCAGCTTCGGACAGAGCAATCAGCCCCAGCATTTT.

V gene TRBV30 combines with J gene TRBJ1-5; D is possibly TRBD1 (5 bases). CDR1 GTSNPN and CDR2 SVGIG come from the germline V gene (reference sequence). This CDR3 has 14 amino acids. V lost 7 bases and J lost 0, with 13 bases in between. The CDR3 DNA sequence: TGTGCCTCGGCGGGGGGAAATAGCAATCAGCCCCAGCATTTT. Translated: CASAGGNSNQPQHF.

V gene TRBV3-1 (or the pseudogene TRBV3-2) combines with J gene TRBJ2-1, with 8 positions matching TRBD1. This CDR3 is 14 amino acids long. Germline CDR1 LGHDT, CDR2 YNNKEL (reference sequence). V gave up 8 bases and J gave up 2 bases; unmatched junction bases: 5. This CDR3 is CASLGQEPYNEQFF. The DNA of the CDR3 is TGTGCCAGCCTGGGACAGGAGCCCTACAATGAGCAGTTCTTC.

Comment on this clone: Other DNA sequences in the sample encode the same CDR3. The genes are TRBV6-5 and TRBJ1-1; the D is unclear. This CDR3 is built from 14 residues. Trimming took off 2 bases at V and 2 bases at J, with 9 bases between the two ends. Germline lookup yields CDR1 MNHEY and CDR2 SVGAGI. The CDR3 nucleotides are TGTGCCAGCAGTTACGGCAGATTAAACACTGAAGCTTTCTTT. Protein product: CASSYGRLNTEAFF.

This clone was found a few times. The chain carries TRBV7-2 and TRBJ1-4; TRBD1 might be the D (6 bases). This CDR3 is 15 amino acids long. Trimming pared 5 bases from V and 3 bases from J, leaving 13 bases between. Germline V CDR1 and CDR2: SGHTA, FQGNSA. The CDR3 DNA is TGTGCCAGCAGCCCACGAGGGGGAGCTAATGAAAAACTGTTTTTT. This sequence encodes CASSPRGGANEKLFF.

This chain connects TRBV18 to TRBJ2-2; tentative D call: TRBD1 (5 bases). Trimming removed 3 bases from V and 3 bases from J, with 11 bases in between. The CDR3 length is 15 residues. CDR1 and CDR2 (germline): KGHSH, LQKENI. CDR3 protein: CASSPRTGHTGELFF. The CDR3 DNA reads TGTGCCAGCTCACCGAGAACAGGCCACACCGGGGAGCTGTTTTTT.

This chain connects TRBV7-9 to TRBJ1-6, with TRBD1 matching 8 bases. This CDR3 comprises 14 residues. After removal of 5 bases from V and 5 bases from J, the junction contained 2 bases not matched to a gene. Looked up from germline, CDR1 is SEHNR and CDR2 is FQNEAQ (reference sequence). The CDR3 sequence is CASSPQGDNSPLHF. The CDR3 DNA reads TGTGCCAGCAGCCCACAGGGGGATAATTCACCCCTCCACTTT.

This chain links TRBV19 with TRBJ2-7, with 8 bases that match TRBD2. Per the germline V gene, CDR1 is LNHDA and CDR2 is SQIVND (reference sequence). With V trimmed by 6 bases and J by 2 bases, 12 bases remained unmatched. The CDR3 consists of 16 residues. The CDR3 coding sequence is TGTGCCAGTAGCACGGGAGGGGTTTATGGACCCTACGAGCAGTACTTC. Its translation: CASSTGGVYGPYEQYF. Full variable domain (missing parts from reference TRBV19 and TRBJ2-7): DGGITQSPKYLFRKEGQNVTLSCEQNLNHDAMYWYRQDPGQGLRLIYYSQIVNDFQKGDIAEGYSVSREKKESFPLTVTSAQKNPTAFYLCASSTGGVYGPYEQYFGPGTRLTVT.

The chain recombines TRBV18 with TRBJ1-6; D ambiguous. Germline V CDR1 and CDR2: KGHSH, LQKENI. V lost 2 bases and J lost 5, with 13 bases in between. The CDR3 spans 16 residues. This CDR3 reads CASSPVLAEDNSPLHF. The CDR3 nucleotides are TGTGCCAGCTCACCAGTTCTGGCAGAAGATAATTCACCCCTCCACTTT. The entire variable domain, with the rest obtained from reference TRBV18 and TRBJ1-6, is as follows: NAGVMQNPRHLVRRRGQEARLRCSPMKGHSHVYWYRQLPEEGLKFMVYLQKENIIDESGMPKERFSAEFPKEGPSILRIQQVVRGDSAAYFCASSPVLAEDNSPLHFGNGTRLTVT.